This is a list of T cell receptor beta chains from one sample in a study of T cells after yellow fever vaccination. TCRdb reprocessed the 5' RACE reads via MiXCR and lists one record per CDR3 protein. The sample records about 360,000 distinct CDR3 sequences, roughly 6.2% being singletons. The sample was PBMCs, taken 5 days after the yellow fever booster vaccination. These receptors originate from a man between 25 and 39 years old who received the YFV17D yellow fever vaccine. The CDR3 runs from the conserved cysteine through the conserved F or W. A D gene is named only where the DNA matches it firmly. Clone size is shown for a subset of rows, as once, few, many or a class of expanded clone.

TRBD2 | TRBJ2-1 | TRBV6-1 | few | TGTGCCAGCAGTAAAACTAGCGGGAGCTGGAATGAGCAGTTCTTC | CASSKTSGSWNEQFF
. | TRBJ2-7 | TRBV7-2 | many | TGTGCCAGCAGCTTAGTGTCAAAACAGTTCGGCGAGCAGTACTTC | CASSLVSKQFGEQYF
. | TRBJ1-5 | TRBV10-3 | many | TGTGCCATCAGTGAGTCGACGGGACCCACTCAGCCCCAGCATTTT | CAISESTGPTQPQHF
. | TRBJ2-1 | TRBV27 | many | TGTGCCAGCAGTCCATGGACAGAAACGAGACCAAGCTCCTACAATGAGCAGTTCTTC | CASSPWTETRPSSYNEQFF
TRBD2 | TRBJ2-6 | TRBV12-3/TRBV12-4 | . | TGTGCCAGCAATACCGGACTAGCGGGAGTGGAGGGGGCCAACGTCCTGACTTTC | CASNTGLAGVEGANVLTF
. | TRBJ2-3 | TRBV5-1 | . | TGCGCCAGCAGCTCGGAACGGGGGGATACGCAGTATTTT | CASSSERGDTQYF
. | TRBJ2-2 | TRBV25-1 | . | TGTGCCAGCAGAGAAAGGGGGTTCCCCGGGGAGCTGTTTTTT | CASRERGFPGELFF
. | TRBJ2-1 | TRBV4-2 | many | TGTGCCAGCAGCCAAGTAGGCGGGATGCGTGAGCAGTTCTTC | CASSQVGGMREQFF
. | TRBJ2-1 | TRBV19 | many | TGTGCCAGTAGTATTGGGGCGGCGGGGTACAATGAGCAGTTCTTC | CASSIGAAGYNEQFF
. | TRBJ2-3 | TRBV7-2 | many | TGTGCCAGCAGCTATTCTGGGGGAAGCACAGATACGCAGTATTTT | CASSYSGGSTDTQYF
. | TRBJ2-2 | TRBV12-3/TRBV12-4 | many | TGTGCCAGCCGGCTCGGAGGGGAGCTGTTTTTT | CASRLGGELFF
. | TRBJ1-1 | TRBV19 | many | TGTGCCAGTAGCATACGGAGGGAAGAAGCTTTCTTT | CASSIRREEAFF
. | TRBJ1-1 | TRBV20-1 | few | TGCAGTGCTAGAGATCGGGAAAACACTGAAGCTTTCTTT | CSARDRENTEAFF
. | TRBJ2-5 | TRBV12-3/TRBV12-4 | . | TGTGCCAGCAGAAGGGACGGCCAAGAGACCCAGTACTTC | CASRRDGQETQYF
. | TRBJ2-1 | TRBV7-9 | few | TGTGCCAGCAGCTTAAGCAGGGGAAGCTCCTACAATGAGCAGTTCTTC | CASSLSRGSSYNEQFF
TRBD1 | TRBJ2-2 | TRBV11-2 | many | TGTGCCAGCAGCCCCGGGACAGGGGGCACCGGGGAGCTGTTTTTT | CASSPGTGGTGELFF
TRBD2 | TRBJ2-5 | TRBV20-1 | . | TGCAGTGCTAGAGTTACTAGCGGGTTCCGGCAATCCCAAGAGACCCAGTACTTC | CSARVTSGFRQSQETQYF
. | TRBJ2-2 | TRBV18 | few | TGTGCCAGCTCACCCCCCACCGGGCCAGCCACCGGGGAGCTGTTTTTT | CASSPPTGPATGELFF
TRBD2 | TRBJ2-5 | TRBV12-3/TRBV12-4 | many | TGTGCCAGCAGAGGACTAGCGGGAGGCCAAGAGACCCAGTACTTC | CASRGLAGGQETQYF
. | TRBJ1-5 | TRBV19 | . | TGTGCCAGTACCCCAGGGCGGGGCCTCCCCAATCAGCCCCAGCATTTT | CASTPGRGLPNQPQHF
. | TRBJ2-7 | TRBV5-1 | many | TGCGCCAGCAGCTTGGTGGGATCCGAGCAGTACTTC | CASSLVGSEQYF
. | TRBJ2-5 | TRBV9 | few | TGTGCCAGCAGCCCCCGACCGACCGTGGAGACCCAGTACTTC | CASSPRPTVETQYF
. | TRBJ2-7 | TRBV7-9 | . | TGTGCCAGCACCCCTAGTGTAGGAGCCTACGAGCAGTACTTC | CASTPSVGAYEQYF
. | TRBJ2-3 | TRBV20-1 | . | TGCAGTGCTAGAGTTGGGGCAGCCACAGATACGCAGTATTTT | CSARVGAATDTQYF
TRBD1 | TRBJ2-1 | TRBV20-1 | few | TGCAGTGCTAGAGATGGGCAGGGGGCACACAATGAGCAGTTCTTC | CSARDGQGAHNEQFF
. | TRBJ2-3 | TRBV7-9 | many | TGTGCCAGCAGCTACCCACGGAGCCCAGATACGCAGTATTTT | CASSYPRSPDTQYF
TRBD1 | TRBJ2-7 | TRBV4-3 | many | TGCGCCAGCAGCCACGGGACAGGGATCTACGAGCAGTACTTC | CASSHGTGIYEQYF
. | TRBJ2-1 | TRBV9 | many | TGTGCCAGTACCCGCCGCAGGGAAGGTAGTGAGCAGTTCTTC | CASTRRREGSEQFF
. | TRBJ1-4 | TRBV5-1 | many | TGCGCCAGCCGGAGGGAGATGAATGAAAAACTGTTTTTT | CASRREMNEKLFF
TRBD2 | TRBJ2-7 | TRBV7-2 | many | TGTGCCAGCAGCTTAGCGATTTCTAGCGGGAGGGCCAGGTACGAGCAGTACTTC | CASSLAISSGRARYEQYF
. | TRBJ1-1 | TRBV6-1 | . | TGTGCCAGCAGAGACCTTGCTAAACGAGGGGTGGACACTGAAGCTTTCTTT | CASRDLAKRGVDTEAFF
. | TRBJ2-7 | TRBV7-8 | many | TGTGCCAGCAGCTTTCTTGGTGGCACAGCCGCCTACGAGCAGTACTTC | CASSFLGGTAAYEQYF
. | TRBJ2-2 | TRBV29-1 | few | TGCAGCGTTGAAGAAGCGTGGGGACGTGATTCCGGGGAGCTGTTTTTT | CSVEEAWGRDSGELFF
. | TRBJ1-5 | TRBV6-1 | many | TGTGCCAGCAGACAGTATAGCAATCAGCCCCAGCATTTT | CASRQYSNQPQHF
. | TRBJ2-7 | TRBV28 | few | TGTGCCAGCAGTCTATCTCCTCAACCAAGGTCCAGTGGGCAGTACTTC | CASSLSPQPRSSGQYF
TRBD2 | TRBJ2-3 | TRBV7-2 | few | TGTGCCAGCAGCCAGGCCCTTGGCGGGAGGGGCACAGATACGCAGTATTTT | CASSQALGGRGTDTQYF
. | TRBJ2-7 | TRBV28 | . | TGTGCCAGCACACCGGTCGGAGCGAGCGATCCCTACGAGCAGTACTTC | CASTPVGASDPYEQYF
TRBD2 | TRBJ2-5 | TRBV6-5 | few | TGTGCCAGCAGTTCCCCCATGACTAGCCGCCAAGAGACCCAGTACTTC | CASSSPMTSRQETQYF
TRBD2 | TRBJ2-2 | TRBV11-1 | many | TGTGCCAGCAGCCAAGGAGCGGGAGATACCGGGGAGCTGTTTTTT | CASSQGAGDTGELFF
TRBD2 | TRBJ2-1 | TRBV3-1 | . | TGTGCCAGCAGCCCCACTAGCGGGAGGCCCAACAATGAGCAGTTCTTC | CASSPTSGRPNNEQFF
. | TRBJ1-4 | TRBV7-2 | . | TGTGCCAGCAGCTTAGTGGTTGGGGGACTTAATGAAAAACTGTTTTTT | CASSLVVGGLNEKLFF
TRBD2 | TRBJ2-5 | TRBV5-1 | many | TGCGCCAGCAGCTTGGCTTGGCTAGCGGATGGACGGGAGACCCAGTACTTC | CASSLAWLADGRETQYF
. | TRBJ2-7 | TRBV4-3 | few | TGCGCCAGCAGCCAAGATCGGGCGACAGACACCTACGAGCAGTACTTC | CASSQDRATDTYEQYF
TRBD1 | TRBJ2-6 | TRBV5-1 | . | TGCGCCAGCAGCTCATCGCGCTGGACAGGCTCTGGGGCCAACGTCCTGACTTTC | CASSSSRWTGSGANVLTF
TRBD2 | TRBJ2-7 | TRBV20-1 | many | TGCAGTGCTACCTTAACTAGCGGAACCTACGAGCAGTACTTC | CSATLTSGTYEQYF
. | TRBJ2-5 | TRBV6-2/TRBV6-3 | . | TGTGCCAGCAGTTACCGAGGTAGTGTCGGCAGGTCAGCAGAGACCCAGTACTTC | CASSYRGSVGRSAETQYF
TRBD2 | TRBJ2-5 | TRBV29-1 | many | TGCAGCGTTTCGACTAGCGGGACGGAGACCCAGTACTTC | CSVSTSGTETQYF
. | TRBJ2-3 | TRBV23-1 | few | TGCGCCACCCTTGCGCCTACTGCGGGTTTCACAGATACGCAGTATTTT | CATLAPTAGFTDTQYF
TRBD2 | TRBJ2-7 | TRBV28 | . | TGTGCCAGCAGCAGCCTCGGGCAAGGACTAGCGGGAGGGCAGTACTTC | CASSSLGQGLAGGQYF
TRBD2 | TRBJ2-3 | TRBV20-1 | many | TGCAGTGCTAGTTCGTGGACTAGCGGGAGGGGTGATACGCAGTATTTT | CSASSWTSGRGDTQYF
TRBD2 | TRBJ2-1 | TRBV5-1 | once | TGCGCCAGCAGCAGCGGGAGTCCTTCCGAGCAGTTCTTC | CASSSGSPSEQFF
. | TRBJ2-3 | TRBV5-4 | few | TGTGCCAGCAGCTTGGAGTTCGAGGGCACAGATACGCAGTATTTT | CASSLEFEGTDTQYF
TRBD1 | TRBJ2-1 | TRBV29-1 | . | TGCAGCGGGATGGGACAGGGTGTCCACAATGAGCAGTTCTTC | CSGMGQGVHNEQFF
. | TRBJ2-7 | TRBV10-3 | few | TGTGCCATCAGTGGTTCCTACGAGCAGTACTTC | CAISGSYEQYF
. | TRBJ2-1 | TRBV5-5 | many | TGTGCCAGCAGCCCCTGGCGGGAAAGGTCCTACAATGAGCAGTTCTTC | CASSPWRERSYNEQFF
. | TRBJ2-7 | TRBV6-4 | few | TGTGCCAGCACTCCAATCCCCGTCTACGAGCAGTACTTC | CASTPIPVYEQYF